Following are 24 T cell receptor beta chains from one sample sequenced in a study of cytomegalovirus exposure and HLA in healthy donors. 13 Jbeta primers and 60 Vbeta primers were used for the PCR. The protocol was immunoSEQ multiplex PCR, while the TCRdb copy is restricted to in-frame clones and leaves out a portion. The sample has roughly 170,000 clones; around four fifths are singletons. Source material: PBMCs. These receptors came from a man aged 25-45 years in good health and CMV-seronegative.

The chain couples TRBV18 to TRBJ1-1; no firm D call. V was trimmed by 2 bases and J by 10 bases, leaving 17 bases between them. The CDR3 has 14 amino acids. Germline CDR1 KGHSH, CDR2 LQKENI. The CDR3 reads CASSPSAGDSGAFF. The CDR3 nucleotides are TGTGCCAGCTCACCATCGGCCGGGGATAGTGGAGCTTTCTTT.

Here the CDR3 reads CASSLTRDVPSQPQHF. CDR3 coding DNA: TGCGCCAGCAGCTTGACGCGGGACGTGCCTAGTCAGCCCCAGCATTTT. The chain links TRBV5-1 to TRBJ1-5, with D tentatively TRBD1 (5 bases). The CDR3 contains 16 residues. V shed 1 base and J shed 6 bases, with 17 bases lying between them. CDR1 and CDR2 from the germline V gene are SGHRS and YFSETQ.

This clone came up a few times. The chain recombines TRBV15 with TRBJ2-1; no firm D call. Germline loops: CDR1 LNHNV, CDR2 YYDKDF (reference sequence). The V end was cut by 0 bases, the J end by 15 bases, with 12 bases between. The CDR3 covers 12 residues. The CDR3 protein is CATSRDLNGPFF. CDR3 bases: TGTGCCACCAGCAGAGATTTGAATGGGCCGTTCTTC.

This chain joins TRBV28 and TRBJ2-5; D is possibly TRBD2 (6 bases). Germline CDR1 MDHEN, CDR2 SYDVKM. V lost 6 bases, J lost 5 bases, and 19 bases lay in between. The CDR3 extends over 15 amino acids. CDR3 protein: CASSYPFREIETQYF. The CDR3 nucleotides are TGTGCCAGCAGCTATCCGTTCCGGGAGATTGAGACCCAGTACTTC.

The chain carries TRBV7-2 and TRBJ1-2; D not certain. Trimming left V 2 bases short and J 7 bases short, with 14 bases between. This CDR3 is 14 amino acids long. Germline assignment: CDR1 SGHTA and CDR2 FQGNSA. CDR3 amino acids: CASSLSPGISGYTF. The CDR3 DNA is TGTGCCAGCAGCTTAAGTCCGGGGATAAGTGGCTACACCTTC.

The chain has TRBV27 and TRBJ2-7; 8 nucleotides align to TRBD1. This CDR3 has 14 amino acids. V lost 6 bases and J lost 0; bases outside the gene matches: 4. From germline, CDR1 is MNHEY and CDR2 SMNVEV (reference sequence). The CDR3 DNA sequence: TGTGCCAGCAGCCGTGGGACAGGCTCCTACGAGCAGTACTTC. It specifies CASSRGTGSYEQYF.

The CDR3 loop is CASSMTGSGNTIYF. The CDR3 DNA is TGTGCCAGTAGTATGACAGGCTCTGGAAACACCATATATTTT. The chain recombines TRBV19 with TRBJ1-3; tentative D call: TRBD1 (6 bases). Germline V gives CDR1 LNHDA, CDR2 SQIVND (reference sequence). The germline V and J ends were trimmed by 3 bases and 0 bases, with 6 bases remaining between them. The CDR3 sequence is 14 residues long.

The chain employs TRBV2 and TRBJ2-7; the match to TRBD1 covers 9 bases. The ends lost 9 bases at V and 2 bases at J; junction bases unmatched: 2. Germline V lookup: CDR1 SNHLY, CDR2 FYNNEI. This CDR3 is built from 12 residues. CDR3 DNA sequence: TGTGCCAGGCGGGACAGGGCCTACGAGCAGTACTTC. It specifies CARRDRAYEQYF.

For the CDR3, the DNA is TGCGCCAGCAGTTTCCGGGACAGGGACTACGAGCAGTACTTC. It translates to CASSFRDRDYEQYF. This sequence joins TRBV5-1 and TRBJ2-7, with 9 nucleotides matching TRBD1. The CDR3 spans 14 residues. Germline V lookup: CDR1 SGHRS, CDR2 YFSETQ. With V trimmed by 5 bases and J by 3 bases, 6 bases remained unmatched.

The table lists this clone with a count of one. This rearrangement joins TRBV7-6 to TRBJ2-6, with TRBD1 as a possible D gene (5 bases). The CDR3 runs 18 residues. Germline CDR1 and CDR2: SGHVS and FNYEAQ. Trimming took 4 bases from V and 1 from J, leaving 17 bases between them. DNA for the CDR3: TGTGCCAGCAGCTCGCAAACAGGACCGTCATCTGGGGCCAACGTCCTGACTTTC. Translating it yields CASSSQTGPSSGANVLTF. Variable domain in full (rest from reference TRBV7-6 and TRBJ2-6): GAGVSQSPRYKVTKRGQDVALRCDPISGHVSLYWYRQALGQGPEFLTYFNYEAQQDKSGLPNDRFSAERPEGSISTLTIQRTEQRDSAMYRCASSSQTGPSSGANVLTFGAGSRLTVL.

V and J are TRBV5-6 and TRBJ2-5; 11 nucleotides match TRBD2. V lost 4 bases, J lost 2 bases, and 7 bases stayed unmatched. The germline V gene has CDR1 SGHDT and CDR2 YYEEEE. This CDR3 is built from 16 residues. CDR3 sequence reads: CASSNLLAGVQETQYF. The CDR3 bases are TGTGCCAGCAGCAACCTACTAGCGGGGGTTCAAGAGACCCAGTACTTC.

This clone was counted once. This chain joins TRBV7-9 and TRBJ1-6, with D hard to call. Deletions cut 2 bases from V and 4 bases from J, with 9 bases between. Looked up from germline, CDR1 is SEHNR and CDR2 is FQNEAQ (reference sequence). The CDR3 contains 15 residues. For the CDR3, the DNA is TGTGCCAGCAGCTTAAGGCAGGATTATAATTCACCCCTCCACTTT. This translates into CASSLRQDYNSPLHF.

For the CDR3, the DNA is TGTGCCAGCAGTGCCGTAGGACTAGCGGCCAAAAACATTCAGTACTTC. This encodes CASSAVGLAAKNIQYF. The genes are TRBV25-1 and TRBJ2-4; TRBD2 matches at 9 bases. The CDR3 is 16 amino acids. Germline CDR1 reads MGHDK; CDR2 reads SYGVNS. With 4 bases clipped from V and 1 base from J, the junction kept 5 bases outside the gene matches.

This clone occurred a few times. This chain connects TRBV28 to TRBJ2-7; 13 nucleotides agree with TRBD2. V lost 6 bases, J lost 3 bases, and 8 bases stayed unmatched. Germline V gene sequence: CDR1 MDHEN, CDR2 SYDVKM. This CDR3 has 16 amino acids. CDR3 loop: CASSPLGTSGVYEQYF. CDR3 sequence (DNA): TGTGCCAGCAGCCCGCTAGGGACTAGCGGGGTCTACGAGCAGTACTTC.

This clone is a singleton in its sample. This chain joins TRBV30 and TRBJ2-2; 8 bases line up with TRBD1. Germline lookup yields CDR1 GTSNPN and CDR2 SVGIG (reference sequence). The length of the CDR3 is 16 residues. With 4 bases clipped from V and 3 bases from J, the junction kept 10 bases outside the gene matches. DNA of the CDR3: TGTGCCTGGACACAGGGGGTAACAACGGACACCGGGGAGCTGTTTTTT. Amino acid sequence: CAWTQGVTTDTGELFF.

About this clone: At one end, the junction sequence differs from germline, possibly due to a read error. The V gene is TRBV13, the J gene TRBJ2-5, with TRBD1 as a possible D gene (6 bases). Per germline, CDR1 PRHDT and CDR2 FYEKMQ (reference sequence). The CDR3 loop spans 15 amino acids. The CDR3 loop reads CASSPGQTLQEAQYF. DNA of the CDR3: TGTGCCAGCAGCCCGGGACAAACCCTCCAAGAGGCCCAGTACTTC.

This clone was recorded a few times. The gene calls are TRBV7-9 and TRBJ2-1, with 15 positions matching TRBD2. CDR3 length: 18 amino acids. Trimming cost V 5 bases and J 1 base; bases outside gene matches: 6. Germline CDR1 reads SEHNR; CDR2 reads FQNEAQ (reference sequence). The CDR3 spells CASSLGTSGGWSYNEQFF. DNA of the CDR3: TGTGCCAGCAGCCTCGGGACTAGCGGGGGGTGGTCCTACAATGAGCAGTTCTTC.

J is TRBJ2-7 and V is TRBV4-1, with 12 bases lining up with TRBD2. V dropped 4 bases and J dropped 4; count of bases not matched to a gene: 5. CDR1 is MGHRA and CDR2 is YSYEKL in the germline V gene. CDR3 length: 15 residues. The CDR3 reads CASSPWTSGTYEQYF. CDR3 in DNA: TGCGCCAGCAGCCCCTGGACTAGCGGGACATACGAGCAGTACTTC.

The chain combines TRBV2 with TRBJ1-1; the D gene is possibly TRBD1 (5 bases). The V gene's germline CDR1 is SNHLY and CDR2 FYNNEI. This CDR3 has 14 amino acids. V was cut by 4 bases and J by 2 bases, with 11 bases left in between. The CDR3 here is CASSVRQGNTEAFF. The CDR3, as DNA: TGTGCCAGCAGTGTCCGGCAGGGTAACACTGAAGCTTTCTTT.

The CDR3 loop is CASSAGVRGYTF. CDR3 nucleotides: TGTGCCAGCAGTGCGGGTGTTCGTGGCTACACCTTC. The genes are TRBV28 and TRBJ1-2; D gene ambiguous. The CDR3 spans 12 residues. V was shortened by 5 bases and J by 7 bases, with 11 bases between the two germline ends. CDR1 and CDR2 from the germline V gene are MDHEN and SYDVKM.

Here the CDR3 DNA reads TGTGCCAGCAACACACAGGGGACTAATGAAAAACTGTTTTTT. It translates to CASNTQGTNEKLFF. The chain uses TRBV7-9 and TRBJ1-4; 7 positions match TRBD1. Germline assignment: CDR1 SEHNR and CDR2 FQNEAQ (reference sequence). This CDR3 has 14 amino acids. J lost 2 bases, V lost 7 bases, and 4 bases had no gene match.

The V and J genes are TRBV30 and TRBJ1-6, with D uncertain. The germline V gene encodes CDR1 GTSNPN and CDR2 SVGIG (reference sequence). This CDR3 contains 13 residues. V lost 3 bases to trimming and J lost 8 bases, with 11 bases between them. The CDR3 sequence is CAWRAERDSPLHF. For the CDR3, the DNA is TGTGCCTGGAGGGCTGAGAGGGATTCACCCCTCCACTTT.

This clone was observed a few times. V gene TRBV7-2 combines with J gene TRBJ1-4; a weak D match, TRBD1 (6 bases). V was clipped by 7 bases and J by 7 bases, with 16 bases between them. Germline V gene lookup returns CDR1 SGHTA and CDR2 FQGNSA. This CDR3 is built from 14 residues. The CDR3 region has the DNA TGTGCCAGCACCATTGGGGGCACCGGTGAAAAACTGTTTTTT. This sequence encodes CASTIGGTGEKLFF.

This rearrangement joins TRBV29-1 to TRBJ2-6; 8 bases fit TRBD1. The CDR3 consists of 15 residues. The V gene's germline CDR1 is SQVTM and CDR2 ANQGSEA. Trimming at V came to 5 bases and at J to 1 base, leaving 4 bases not matched to a gene. Here the CDR3 reads CSVTGGTSGANVLTF. CDR3 in DNA: TGCAGCGTTACAGGGGGAACGTCTGGGGCCAACGTCCTGACTTTC.